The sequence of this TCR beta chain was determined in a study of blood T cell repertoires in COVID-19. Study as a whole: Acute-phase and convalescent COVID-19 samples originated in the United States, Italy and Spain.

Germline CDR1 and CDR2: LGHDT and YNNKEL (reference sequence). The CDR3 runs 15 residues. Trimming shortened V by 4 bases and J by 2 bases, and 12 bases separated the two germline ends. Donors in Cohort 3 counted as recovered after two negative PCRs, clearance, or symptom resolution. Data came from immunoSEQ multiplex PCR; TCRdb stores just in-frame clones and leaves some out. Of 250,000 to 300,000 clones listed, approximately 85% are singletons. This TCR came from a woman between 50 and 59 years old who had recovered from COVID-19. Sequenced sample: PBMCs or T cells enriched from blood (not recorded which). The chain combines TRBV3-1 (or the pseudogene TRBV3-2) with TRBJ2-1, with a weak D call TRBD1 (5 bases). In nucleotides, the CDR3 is TGTGCCAGCAGCCTAGGTGGACAAGCCTACAATGAGCAGTTCTTC. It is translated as CASSLGGQAYNEQFF.